A single sample is the source of the 20 T cell receptor beta chains below, sequenced in a study of CD8 T cells in ankylosing spondylitis. TCRdb fed the 5' RACE reads into MiXCR, producing one record per CDR3 protein. The table has around 220,000 distinct CDR3 sequences, over 9.5% seen once. Specimen: blood, either unsorted or a sorted T cell fraction (not recorded which). Receptor source: a male donor with ankylosing spondylitis or in good health (not recorded which).

The V call is TRBV5-1, the J call TRBJ2-7, with 7 bases aligning to TRBD2. The trim removed 7 bases at V and 3 bases at J, leaving 10 bases unmatched. The CDR3 has 14 amino acids. Looked up from germline, CDR1 is SGHRS and CDR2 is YFSETQ. This CDR3 is CASGDGTTIYEQYF. The CDR3 DNA is TGCGCCAGCGGGGACGGGACTACCATCTACGAGCAGTACTTC. The full variable domain, its missing parts supplied by reference TRBV5-1 and TRBJ2-7, is KAGVTQTPRYLIKTRGQQVTLSCSPISGHRSVSWYQQTPGQGLQFLFEYFSETQRNKGNFPGRFSGRQFSNSRSEMNVSTLELGDSALYLCASGDGTTIYEQYFGPGTRLTVT.

The chain joins TRBV27 to TRBJ1-2; TRBD1 is a possible D gene (5 bases). This CDR3 is built from 13 residues. V lost 6 bases, J lost 3 bases, and 11 bases lay in between. CDR1 is MNHEY, CDR2 SMNVEV, per germline (reference sequence). CDR3 region: CASSLGRYYGYTF. The DNA of the CDR3 is TGTGCCAGCAGCCTGGGACGGTACTATGGCTACACCTTC.

This clonotype was detected a few times. The chain recombines TRBV14 with TRBJ2-5; TRBD1 or TRBD2 may be the D gene (5 bases each). Deletions cut 5 bases from V and 4 bases from J, with 11 bases between. This CDR3 is 13 amino acids long. CDR1 SGHDN and CDR2 FVKESK come from the germline V gene. CDR3 amino acids: CASSGGRGETQYF. As DNA, the CDR3 is TGTGCCAGCAGCGGGGGAAGAGGAGAGACCCAGTACTTC.

This clonotype was seen ten or more times. The chain carries TRBV9 and TRBJ2-2; 9 bases are a match to TRBD1. Germline values: CDR1 SGDLS, CDR2 YYNGEE. This CDR3 is 17 amino acids long. Trimming at V came to 0 bases and at J to 6 bases, leaving 9 bases not matched to a gene. This CDR3 reads CASSVGRGQGLAGELFF. The CDR3 DNA sequence: TGTGCCAGCAGCGTAGGGAGGGGACAGGGTCTCGCCGGGGAGCTGTTTTTT.

This clonotype has ten or more counts. This rearrangement joins TRBV12-3 or TRBV12-4 to TRBJ2-7; 11 nucleotides line up with TRBD2. CDR3 size: 15 residues. The V and J ends lost 5 bases and 0 bases, in that order; junction bases with no gene match: 3. The CDR3 coding sequence is TGTGCCAGCAGTGCTAGCGGGGGGCTCTCCTACGAGCAGTACTTC. Translation gives CASSASGGLSYEQYF.

In this sample, this clonotype turned up once. This may come from a read error, since a much larger clone is one base off. The chain has TRBV2 and TRBJ1-2; 7 bases map to TRBD1. The CDR3 runs 14 residues. Germline-derived CDR1 and CDR2 are SNHLY and FYNNEI. This chain's CDR3 is CASRPGQPNYGYPF. The CDR3 DNA reads as TGTGCCAGCAGACCGGGACAGCCTAACTATGGCTACCCCTTC.

This clonotype has a handful of counts. The V call is TRBV28, the J call TRBJ1-1, with TRBD1 as a possible D gene (5 bases). V was shortened by 3 bases and J by 5 bases, with 10 bases between the two germline ends. CDR3 length equals 13 residues. The germline CDR1 and CDR2 sequences are MDHEN and SYDVKM. The CDR3 here is CASSFRKGTEAFF. CDR3 DNA sequence: TGTGCCAGCAGTTTCCGAAAGGGGACTGAAGCTTTCTTT.

At least ten counts were recorded for this clonotype. The chain has TRBV5-4 and TRBJ2-3; D possibly corresponds to TRBD1 (8 bases). Germline CDR1 reads SGHNT; CDR2 reads YYREEE (reference sequence). The CDR3 is 16 residues long. Trimming stripped 4 bases from V and 4 bases from J, with 19 bases between. CDR3 nucleotides: TGTGCCAGCAGCACGGGGGGAATGGACAGGGCAGATACGCAGTATTTT. Its protein product is CASSTGGMDRADTQYF.

This clonotype was recorded many times. J is TRBJ1-5 and V is TRBV20-1, with D tentatively TRBD1 (5 bases). Trimming shortened V by 2 bases and J by 3 bases, and 14 bases separated the two germline ends. CDR1 is DFQATT, CDR2 SNEGSKA, per germline (reference sequence). The CDR3 sequence is 15 residues long. For the CDR3, the DNA is TGCAGTGCTAGAAAGGGGTGGCCAGTCAATCAGCCCCAGCATTTT. It codes for CSARKGWPVNQPQHF.

The chain uses TRBV3-1 and TRBJ1-1, with 10 positions matching TRBD1. The V gene's germline CDR1 is LGHDT and CDR2 YNNKEL (reference sequence). The CDR3 is made up of 12 amino acids. Trimming at V came to 3 bases and at J to 11 bases, leaving 3 bases not matched to a gene. For the CDR3, the DNA is TGTGCCAGCAGCCACGGGACAGGGGATGCTTTCTTT. Protein sequence: CASSHGTGDAFF.

V usage is TRBV2 and J usage is TRBJ1-1, with a tentative D call TRBD1 (5 bases). V was cut by 7 bases and J by 0 bases, with 12 bases left in between. The CDR3 contains 14 residues. Germline CDR1 and CDR2: SNHLY and FYNNEI. This chain's CDR3 is CASTNGALNTEAFF. The CDR3 DNA reads TGTGCCAGCACCAATGGGGCTTTGAACACTGAAGCTTTCTTT. Full variable domain (missing parts from reference TRBV2 and TRBJ1-1): EPEVTQTPSHQVTQMGQEVILRCVPISNHLYFYWYRQILGQKVEFLVSFYNNEISEKSEIFDDQFSVERPDGSNFTLKIRSTKLEDSAMYFCASTNGALNTEAFFGQGTRLTVV.

The rearrangement uses TRBV7-2 and TRBJ2-3; no firm D call. The CDR3 totals 16 residues. From germline, CDR1 is SGHTA and CDR2 FQGNSA. V was cut by 1 base and J by 4 bases, with 15 bases left in between. In DNA form, the CDR3 reads TGTGCCAGCAGCTTAGTGGGGATCCGGGTCGCAGATACGCAGTATTTT. Translating it yields CASSLVGIRVADTQYF.

This clonotype has at least ten counts. The V and J genes are TRBV20-1 and TRBJ1-1; D is unresolved. The CDR3 extends over 13 amino acids. CDR1 is DFQATT, CDR2 SNEGSKA, per germline (reference sequence). V gave up 0 bases and J gave up 4 bases, with 9 bases separating them. The CDR3 loop reads CSARDRWGTEAFF. The CDR3 DNA sequence: TGCAGTGCTAGAGATAGGTGGGGCACTGAAGCTTTCTTT.

At least ten counts were recorded for this clonotype. The V call is TRBV11-2, the J call TRBJ2-5; D gene ambiguous. Germline V gives CDR1 SGHAT, CDR2 FQNNGV. The V end lost 2 bases, the J end lost 4 bases, and 23 bases lay between the germline ends. This CDR3 is 18 amino acids long. CDR3 amino acids: CASSLKGTTREFGETQYF. CDR3 sequence (DNA): TGTGCCAGCAGCTTAAAGGGAACCACGCGAGAGTTTGGAGAGACCCAGTACTTC.

This clonotype was seen a few times. This chain links TRBV7-9 with TRBJ2-3, with 8 bases identical to TRBD1. The CDR3 consists of 16 residues. Germline V gene data show CDR1 as SEHNR and CDR2 as FQNEAQ (reference sequence). V trimming: 5 bases; J trimming: 2 bases; junction bases outside the gene matches: 9. The CDR3 loop reads CASSPGDRLLTDTQYF. The CDR3 nucleotides read TGTGCCAGCAGCCCTGGGGACAGGCTGCTCACAGATACGCAGTATTTT.

The sample holds many counts of this clonotype. J is TRBJ2-5 and V is TRBV20-1; D is possibly TRBD2 (6 bases). The CDR3 is 15 amino acids. V lost 5 bases, J lost 2 bases, and 18 bases lay in between. CDR1 is DFQATT and CDR2 is SNEGSKA in the germline V gene (reference sequence). CDR3 loop: CSAGPFGGSQETQYF. CDR3 nucleotides: TGCAGTGCTGGGCCTTTCGGGGGTTCGCAAGAGACCCAGTACTTC.

This clonotype was detected many times. The V and J genes are TRBV20-1 and TRBJ1-1, with a weak D call TRBD1 (5 bases). The CDR3 is 13 residues long. Looked up from germline, CDR1 is DFQATT and CDR2 is SNEGSKA (reference sequence). The V end was cut by 0 bases, the J end by 7 bases, with 12 bases between. CDR3 residues: CSARDVRESEAFF. CDR3 nucleotides: TGCAGTGCTAGAGATGTCAGGGAAAGTGAAGCTTTCTTT.

This clonotype was found many times. The chain joins TRBV7-9 to TRBJ1-1; the D gene is possibly TRBD1 (5 bases). The CDR3 contains 14 residues. V lost 4 bases to trimming and J lost 3 bases, with 12 bases between them. Germline V gene lookup returns CDR1 SEHNR and CDR2 FQNEAQ (reference sequence). The CDR3 sequence: CASSSQGPHTEAFF. The CDR3 nucleotides read TGTGCCAGCAGCTCTCAGGGCCCCCACACTGAAGCTTTCTTT.

This clonotype was detected many times. The V call is TRBV7-2, the J call TRBJ2-3; 8 positions match TRBD2. The V gene's germline CDR1 is SGHTA and CDR2 FQGNSA. CDR3 length equals 16 residues. Losses at the gene ends were 4 bases for V and 4 bases for J; bases not matched to a gene: 10. The CDR3 DNA reads as TGTGCCAGCAGCTCACGTGGGACTAGGGGTTCAGATACGCAGTATTTT. Encoded protein: CASSSRGTRGSDTQYF.

To note about this clonotype: The junction differs from germline at one of its ends, possibly a read error. The chain has TRBV5-6 and TRBJ1-4; D is ambiguous. Per germline, CDR1 SGHDT and CDR2 YYEEEE. The CDR3 is 17 residues long. CDR3 residues: CAGSGLSISATNEKLFF. As DNA, the CDR3 is TGTGCCGGCAGCGGGTTGAGTATATCTGCAACTAATGAAAAACTGTTTTTT.